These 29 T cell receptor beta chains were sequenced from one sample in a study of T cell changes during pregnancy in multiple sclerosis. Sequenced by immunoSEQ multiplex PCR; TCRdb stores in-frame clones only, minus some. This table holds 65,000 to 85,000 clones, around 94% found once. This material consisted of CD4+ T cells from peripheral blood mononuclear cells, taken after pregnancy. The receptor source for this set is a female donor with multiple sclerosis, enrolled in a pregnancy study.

CDR3 nucleotide sequence: TGTGCCTGGAGTCCACAGGGAAATGAGCAGTTCTTC. As protein: CAWSPQGNEQFF. The chain uses TRBV30 and TRBJ2-1; D possibly corresponds to TRBD1 (6 bases). The ends were cut back, 2 bases at V and 7 bases at J, with 9 bases in the middle. CDR3 length equals 12 residues. From germline, CDR1 is GTSNPN and CDR2 SVGIG (reference sequence).

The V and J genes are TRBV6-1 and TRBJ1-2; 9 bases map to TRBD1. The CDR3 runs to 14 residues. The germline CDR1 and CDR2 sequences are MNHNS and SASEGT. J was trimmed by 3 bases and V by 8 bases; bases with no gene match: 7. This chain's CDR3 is CASAAGQGDYGYTF. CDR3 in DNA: TGTGCCAGCGCTGCGGGACAGGGCGACTATGGCTACACCTTC.

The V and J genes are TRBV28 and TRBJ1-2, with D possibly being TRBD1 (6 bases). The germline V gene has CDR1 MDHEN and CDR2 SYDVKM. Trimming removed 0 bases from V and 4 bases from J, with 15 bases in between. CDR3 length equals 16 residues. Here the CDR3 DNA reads TGTGCCAGCAGTTTATGGGGGGCCAACAGGTCCTATGGCTACACCTTC. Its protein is CASSLWGANRSYGYTF.

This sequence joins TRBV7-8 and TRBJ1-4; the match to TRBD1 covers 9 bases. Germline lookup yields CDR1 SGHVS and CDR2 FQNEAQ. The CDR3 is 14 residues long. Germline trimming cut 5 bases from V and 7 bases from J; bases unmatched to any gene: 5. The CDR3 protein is CASSPRDRVEKLFF. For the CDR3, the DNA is TGTGCCAGCAGCCCAAGGGACAGGGTTGAAAAACTGTTTTTT.

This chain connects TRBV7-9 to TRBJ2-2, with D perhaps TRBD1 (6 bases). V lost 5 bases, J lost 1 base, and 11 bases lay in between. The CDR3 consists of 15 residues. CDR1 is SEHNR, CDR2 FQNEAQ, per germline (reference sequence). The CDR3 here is CASSMGALNTGELFF. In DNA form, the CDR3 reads TGTGCCAGCAGCATGGGGGCGTTGAACACCGGGGAGCTGTTTTTT.

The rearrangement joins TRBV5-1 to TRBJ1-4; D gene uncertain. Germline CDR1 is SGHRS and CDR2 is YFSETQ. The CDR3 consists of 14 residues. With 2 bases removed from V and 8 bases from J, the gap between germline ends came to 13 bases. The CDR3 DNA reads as TGCGCCAGCAGCTTTGACGGAGCATTAGAAAAACTGTTTTTT. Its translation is CASSFDGALEKLFF.

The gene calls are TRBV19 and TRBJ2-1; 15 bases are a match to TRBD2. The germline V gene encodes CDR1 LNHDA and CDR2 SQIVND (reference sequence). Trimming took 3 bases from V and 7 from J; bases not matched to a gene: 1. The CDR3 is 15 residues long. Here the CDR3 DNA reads TGTGCCAGTAGTATGGGGACTAGCGGGAGGAATGAGCAGTTCTTC. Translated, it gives CASSMGTSGRNEQFF. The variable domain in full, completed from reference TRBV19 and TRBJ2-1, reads DGGITQSPKYLFRKEGQNVTLSCEQNLNHDAMYWYRQDPGQGLRLIYYSQIVNDFQKGDIAEGYSVSREKKESFPLTVTSAQKNPTAFYLCASSMGTSGRNEQFFGPGTRLTVL.

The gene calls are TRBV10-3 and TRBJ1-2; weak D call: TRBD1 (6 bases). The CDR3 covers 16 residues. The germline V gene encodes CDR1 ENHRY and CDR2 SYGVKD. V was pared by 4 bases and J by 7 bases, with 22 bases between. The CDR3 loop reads CAISVAGTLLSGGYTF. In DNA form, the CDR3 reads TGTGCCATCAGTGTGGCCGGGACACTATTATCGGGTGGCTACACCTTC.

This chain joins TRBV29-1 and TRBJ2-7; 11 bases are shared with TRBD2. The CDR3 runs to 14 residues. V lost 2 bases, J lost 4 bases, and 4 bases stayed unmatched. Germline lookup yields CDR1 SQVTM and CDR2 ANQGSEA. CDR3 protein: CSVEIGTSGYEQYF. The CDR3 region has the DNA TGCAGCGTTGAAATCGGGACTAGCGGATACGAGCAGTACTTC.

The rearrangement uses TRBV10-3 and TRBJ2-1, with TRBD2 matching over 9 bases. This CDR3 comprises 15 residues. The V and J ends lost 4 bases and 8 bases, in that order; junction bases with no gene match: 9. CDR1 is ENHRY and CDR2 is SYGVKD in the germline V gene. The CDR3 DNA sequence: TGTGCCATCAGTGGAGGGGCGGGAGGGCCCCATGAGCAGTTCTTC. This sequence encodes CAISGGAGGPHEQFF.

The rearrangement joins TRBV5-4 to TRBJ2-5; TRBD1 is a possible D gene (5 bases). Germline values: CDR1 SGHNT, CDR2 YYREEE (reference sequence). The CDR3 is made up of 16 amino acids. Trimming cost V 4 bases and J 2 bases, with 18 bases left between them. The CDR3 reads CASSRPAGYGQETQYF. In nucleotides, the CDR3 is TGTGCCAGCAGCCGCCCGGCAGGGTATGGTCAAGAGACCCAGTACTTC.

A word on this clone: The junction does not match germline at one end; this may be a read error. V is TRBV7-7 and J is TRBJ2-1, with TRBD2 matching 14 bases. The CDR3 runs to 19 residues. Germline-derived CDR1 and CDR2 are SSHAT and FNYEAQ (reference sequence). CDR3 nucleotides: TGTGCTAGCAGCTTGCTAAATCCGGGACTAGCGGGAGTCAAAAGTGAGCAGTTCTTC. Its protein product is CASSLLNPGLAGVKSEQFF.

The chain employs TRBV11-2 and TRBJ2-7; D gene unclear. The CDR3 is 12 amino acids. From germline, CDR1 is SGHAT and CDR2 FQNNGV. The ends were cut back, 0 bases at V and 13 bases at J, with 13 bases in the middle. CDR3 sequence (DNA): TGTGCCAGCAGCTTAGATCTGAGTAGTCCTTACTTC. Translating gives CASSLDLSSPYF.

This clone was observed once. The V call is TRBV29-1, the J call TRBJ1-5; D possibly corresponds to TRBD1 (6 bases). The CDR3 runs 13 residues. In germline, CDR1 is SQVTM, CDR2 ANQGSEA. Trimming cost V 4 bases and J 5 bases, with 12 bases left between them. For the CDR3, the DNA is TGCAGCGTTGCACAGGGTTGGGATCAGCCCCAGCATTTT. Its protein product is CSVAQGWDQPQHF.

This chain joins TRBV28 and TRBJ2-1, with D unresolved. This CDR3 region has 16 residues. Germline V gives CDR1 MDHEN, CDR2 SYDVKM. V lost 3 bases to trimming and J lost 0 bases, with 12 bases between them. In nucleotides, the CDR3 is TGTGCCAGCAGTTTCCTAAGCGCTGGCTCCTACAATGAGCAGTTCTTC. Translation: CASSFLSAGSYNEQFF.

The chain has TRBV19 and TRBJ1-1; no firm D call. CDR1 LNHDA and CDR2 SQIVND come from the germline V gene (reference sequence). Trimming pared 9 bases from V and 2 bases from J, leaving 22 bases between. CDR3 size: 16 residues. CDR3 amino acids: CASREQRRTENTEAFF. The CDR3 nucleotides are TGTGCCAGCCGCGAACAACGACGTACAGAAAACACTGAAGCTTTCTTT.

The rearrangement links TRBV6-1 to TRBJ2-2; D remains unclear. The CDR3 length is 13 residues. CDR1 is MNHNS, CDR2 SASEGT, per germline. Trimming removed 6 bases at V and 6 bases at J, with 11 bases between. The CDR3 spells CASRLRVAGELFF. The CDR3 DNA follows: TGTGCCAGCAGGCTCCGGGTGGCCGGGGAGCTGTTTTTT.

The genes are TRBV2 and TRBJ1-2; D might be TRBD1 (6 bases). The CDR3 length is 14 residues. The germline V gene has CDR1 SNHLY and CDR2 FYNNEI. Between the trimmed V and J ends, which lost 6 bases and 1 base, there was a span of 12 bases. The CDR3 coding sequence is TGTGCCAGCAGCGCACGGACAGATAACTATGGCTACACCTTC. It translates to CASSARTDNYGYTF.

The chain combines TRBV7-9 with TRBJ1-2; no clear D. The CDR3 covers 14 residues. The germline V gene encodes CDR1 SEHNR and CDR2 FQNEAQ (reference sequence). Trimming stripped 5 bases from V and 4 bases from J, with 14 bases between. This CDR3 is CASSHETVSYGYTF. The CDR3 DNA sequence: TGTGCCAGCAGCCACGAAACAGTGAGCTATGGCTACACCTTC.

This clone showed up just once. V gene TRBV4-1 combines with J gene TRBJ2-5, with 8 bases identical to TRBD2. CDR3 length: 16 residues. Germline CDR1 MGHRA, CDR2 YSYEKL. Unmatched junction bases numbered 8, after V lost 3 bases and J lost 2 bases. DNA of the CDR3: TGCGCCAGCAGCCAGGGAGCGGGAGTGTCTCAAGAGACCCAGTACTTC. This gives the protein CASSQGAGVSQETQYF.

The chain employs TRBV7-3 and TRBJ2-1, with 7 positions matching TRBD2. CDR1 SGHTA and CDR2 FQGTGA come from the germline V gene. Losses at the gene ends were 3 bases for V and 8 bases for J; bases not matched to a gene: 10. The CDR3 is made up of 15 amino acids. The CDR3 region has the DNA TGTGCCAGCAGCTTCGGGGGAGGGCCCGGGGATGAGCAGTTCTTC. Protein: CASSFGGGPGDEQFF.

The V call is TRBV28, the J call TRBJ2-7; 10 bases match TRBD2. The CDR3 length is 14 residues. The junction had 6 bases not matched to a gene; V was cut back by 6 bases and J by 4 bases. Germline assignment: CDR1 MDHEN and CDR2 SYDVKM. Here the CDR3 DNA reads TGTGCCAGCAGGTCTAGCGGGAGCCAATACGAGCAGTACTTC. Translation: CASRSSGSQYEQYF.

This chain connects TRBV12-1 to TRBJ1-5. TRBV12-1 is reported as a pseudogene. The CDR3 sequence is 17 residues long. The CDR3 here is CASGPGRKIGSNQPQHF. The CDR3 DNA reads TGTGCCAGCGGCCCCGGCAGAAAAATCGGGAGCAATCAGCCCCAGCATTTT.

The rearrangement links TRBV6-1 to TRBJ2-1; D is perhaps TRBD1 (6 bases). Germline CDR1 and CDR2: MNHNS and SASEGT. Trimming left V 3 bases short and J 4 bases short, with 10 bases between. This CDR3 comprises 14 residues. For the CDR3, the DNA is TGTGCCAGCAGTGACAAGACAGGATACAATGAGCAGTTCTTC. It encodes CASSDKTGYNEQFF.

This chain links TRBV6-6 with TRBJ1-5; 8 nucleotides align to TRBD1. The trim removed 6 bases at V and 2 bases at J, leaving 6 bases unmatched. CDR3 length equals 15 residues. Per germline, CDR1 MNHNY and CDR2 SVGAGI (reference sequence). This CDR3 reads CASRPQGAGNQPQHF. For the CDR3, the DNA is TGTGCCAGCAGGCCCCAGGGGGCTGGCAATCAGCCCCAGCATTTT.

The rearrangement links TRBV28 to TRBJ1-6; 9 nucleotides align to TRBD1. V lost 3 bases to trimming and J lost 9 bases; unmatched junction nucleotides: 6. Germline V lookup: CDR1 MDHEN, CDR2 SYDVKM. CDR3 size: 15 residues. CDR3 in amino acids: CASSFGDRVLSPLHF. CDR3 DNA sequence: TGTGCCAGCAGTTTCGGGGACAGGGTTCTTTCACCCCTCCACTTT.

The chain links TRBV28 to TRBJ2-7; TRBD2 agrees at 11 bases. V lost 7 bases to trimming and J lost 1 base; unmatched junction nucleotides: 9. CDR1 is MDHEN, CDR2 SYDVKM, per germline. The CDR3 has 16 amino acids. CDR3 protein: CASISQGLAASYEQYF. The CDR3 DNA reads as TGTGCCAGCATCTCCCAGGGACTAGCGGCTTCCTACGAGCAGTACTTC.

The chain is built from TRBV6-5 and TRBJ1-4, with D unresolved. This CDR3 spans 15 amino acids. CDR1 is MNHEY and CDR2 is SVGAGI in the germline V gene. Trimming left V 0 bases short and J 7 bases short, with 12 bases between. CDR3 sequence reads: CASSYSNAPGEKLFF. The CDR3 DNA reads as TGTGCCAGCAGTTACTCGAATGCTCCCGGTGAAAAACTGTTTTTT.

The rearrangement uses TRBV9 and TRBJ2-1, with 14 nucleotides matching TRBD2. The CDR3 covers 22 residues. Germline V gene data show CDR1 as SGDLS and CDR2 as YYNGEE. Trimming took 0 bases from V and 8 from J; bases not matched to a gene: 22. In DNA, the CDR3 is TGTGCCAGCAGCGTAGCCAGGGGGCAAGGACTAGCGGGAGGACGAGTAATAGATGAGCAGTTCTTC. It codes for CASSVARGQGLAGGRVIDEQFF. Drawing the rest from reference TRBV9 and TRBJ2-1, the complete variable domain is DSGVTQTPKHLITATGQRVTLRCSPRSGDLSVYWYQQSLDQGLQFLIQYYNGEERAKGNILERFSAQQFPDLHSELNLSSLELGDSALYFCASSVARGQGLAGGRVIDEQFFGPGTRLTVL.